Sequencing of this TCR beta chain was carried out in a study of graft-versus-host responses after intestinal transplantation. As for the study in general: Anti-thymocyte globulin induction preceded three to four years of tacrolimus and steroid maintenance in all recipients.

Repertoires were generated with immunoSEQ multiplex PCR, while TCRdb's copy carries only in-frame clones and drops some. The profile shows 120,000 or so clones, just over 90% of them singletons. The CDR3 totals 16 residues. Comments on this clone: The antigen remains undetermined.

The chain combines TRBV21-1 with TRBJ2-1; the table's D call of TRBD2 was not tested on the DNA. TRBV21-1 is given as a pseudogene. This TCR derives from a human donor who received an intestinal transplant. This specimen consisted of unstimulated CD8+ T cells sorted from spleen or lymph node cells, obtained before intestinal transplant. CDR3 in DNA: TGTGCCAGCAGCGCCTCCGGGACTAGCGGGAGACATGAGCAGTTCTTC. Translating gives CASSASGTSGRHEQFF.